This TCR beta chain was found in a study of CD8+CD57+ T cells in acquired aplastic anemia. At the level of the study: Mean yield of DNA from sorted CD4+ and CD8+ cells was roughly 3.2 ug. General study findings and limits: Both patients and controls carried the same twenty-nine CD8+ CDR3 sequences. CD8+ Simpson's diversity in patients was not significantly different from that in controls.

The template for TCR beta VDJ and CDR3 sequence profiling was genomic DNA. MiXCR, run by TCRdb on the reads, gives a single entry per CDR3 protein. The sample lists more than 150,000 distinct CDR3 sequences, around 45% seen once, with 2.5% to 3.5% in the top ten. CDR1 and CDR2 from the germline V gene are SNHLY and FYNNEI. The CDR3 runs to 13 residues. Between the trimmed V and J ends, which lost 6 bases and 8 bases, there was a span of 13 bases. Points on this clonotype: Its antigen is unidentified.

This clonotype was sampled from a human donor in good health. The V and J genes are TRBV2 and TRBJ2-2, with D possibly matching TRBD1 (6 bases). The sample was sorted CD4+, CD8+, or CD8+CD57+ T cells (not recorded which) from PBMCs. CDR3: CASSLPGTGELFF. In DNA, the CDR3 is TGTGCCAGCAGCCTACCGGGGACAGGGGAGCTGTTTTTT.